The source of this TCR beta chain is a study of PD-L1 blockade in urothelial cancer. Looking at the study overall: Each patient had 0 to 3 earlier chemotherapy regimens. At 3 weeks after treatment start (second dose) and again at 6 weeks, blood was analyzed. Study results and limitations: Blood TCR clonality below the median before treatment was a predictor of better survival.

Time point defined: pretreatment peripheral blood. V lost 9 bases and J 4 bases, leaving 18 bases between the germline ends. Germline CDR1 is SNHLY and CDR2 is FYNNEI. The CDR3 extends over 14 amino acids. As to this clone: Its matching antigen is unknown.

In each PCR, synthetic TCR analog templates were spiked in. Measured with immunoSEQ multiplex PCR; TCRdb has only the in-frame clones, and not every one. The profile shows around 43,000 clones, 70% to 90% of them singletons. The material sequenced was PBMCs, taken around atezolizumab (anti-PD-L1) treatment. The clonotype originates from a donor aged 40 or older with urothelial cancer. This chain links TRBV2 with TRBJ1-1; tentative D call: TRBD1 (6 bases). The CDR3, as DNA: TGTGCCAGTTCGGGAGGGGGGGGCGGCACTGAAGCTTTCTTT. Residues: CASSGGGGGTEAFF.